Listed here are 23 T cell receptor beta chains from one sample, sequenced in a study of shared clonotypes between healthy human individuals. TCRdb's copy holds only in-frame clones and misses some; the assay was immunoSEQ multiplex PCR. The sample has around 500,000 clones; around 85% are singletons. The sequenced material came from PBMCs. These receptor sequences come from a woman between 40 and 55 years old in good health. Some clones in this sample may be carry-over from other donors' samples.

A word on this clone: A far larger clone is one nucleotide away, so this likely arose from a read error. The rearrangement links TRBV5-1 to TRBJ1-5; 7 nucleotides align to TRBD1. Germline CDR1 SGHRS, CDR2 YFSETQ. There are 14 residues in the CDR3. The V gene end was trimmed by 2 bases and the J gene end by 9 bases; junction bases not matched to a gene: 8. CDR3 bases: TGCGCCAGCAGCTTCGACAGGGAGGAGCGGCCCCAGCATTTT. The encoded protein is CASSFDREERPQHF. The complete variable domain, with remaining parts taken from reference TRBV5-1 and TRBJ1-5, reads KAGVTQTPRYLIKTRGQQVTLSCSPISGHRSVSWYQQTPGQGLQFLFEYFSETQRNKGNFPGRFSGRQFSNSRSEMNVSTLELGDSALYLCASSFDREERPQHFGDGTRLSIL.

Concerning this clone itself: A single base is all that separates this from a far larger clone, so a read error is likely. CDR3 DNA sequence: TGCAGTGCTCTCAGCTCCCATACGCAGTATTTT. As protein: CSALSSHTQYF. The chain couples TRBV20-1 to TRBJ2-3; D is unclear. Deletions cut 5 bases from V and 7 bases from J, with 10 bases between. The CDR3 is made up of 11 amino acids. Germline V gene sequence: CDR1 DFQATT, CDR2 SNEGSKA (reference sequence).

The CDR3 bases are TGTGCCAGCAGCTTGGAGTCTAGTTGGGGCAATGAGCAGTTCTTC. Translated: CASSLESSWGNEQFF. The V and J genes are TRBV5-6 and TRBJ2-1; D unresolved. The length of the CDR3 is 15 residues. Germline lookup yields CDR1 SGHDT and CDR2 YYEEEE. V shed 0 bases and J shed 6 bases, with 13 bases lying between them.

A remark on this clone: This likely traces to a read error, being one base from a far larger clone. Other DNA sequences of this sample code for an identical CDR3. The genes are TRBV5-1 and TRBJ2-2; no clear D. The CDR3 has 14 residues. Germline assignment: CDR1 SGHRS and CDR2 YFSETQ. The CDR3 loop reads CASSLRSNTGELFF. The CDR3 DNA follows: TGCGCTAGCAGCTTGAGGTCGAACACCGGGGAGCTGTTTTTT.

The chain uses TRBV11-2 and TRBJ2-1; no clear D. Trimming pared 1 base from V and 3 bases from J, leaving 7 bases between. Germline V gene lookup returns CDR1 SGHAT and CDR2 FQNNGV. The CDR3 is made up of 14 amino acids. Written as DNA, the CDR3 is TGTGCCAGCAGCTTAGCGTCGGACTACAATGAGCAGTTCTTC. Protein product: CASSLASDYNEQFF.

The chain joins TRBV7-2 to TRBJ1-2; D might be TRBD1 (6 bases). The CDR3 extends over 18 amino acids. In germline, CDR1 is SGHTA, CDR2 FQGNSA. Deletions cut 2 bases from V and 1 base from J, with 20 bases between. The DNA of the CDR3 is TGTGCCAGCAGCTTACCAGGGGCCGCTTCAACCTATAACTATGGCTACACCTTC. It encodes CASSLPGAASTYNYGYTF.

V is TRBV7-9 and J is TRBJ1-2, with TRBD1 matching 9 bases. The CDR3 loop spans 16 amino acids. V lost 1 base to trimming and J lost 6 bases; unmatched junction nucleotides: 9. CDR1 is SEHNR, CDR2 FQNEAQ, per germline (reference sequence). CDR3 sequence: CASSLGPGTGSNGYTF. The CDR3 DNA reads as TGTGCCAGCAGCTTAGGACCCGGGACAGGGTCGAATGGCTACACCTTC.

This clone was detected ten times or more. Other DNA sequences in the sample encode the same CDR3. V usage is TRBV15 and J usage is TRBJ1-1; the match to TRBD1 covers 12 bases. From germline, CDR1 is LNHNV and CDR2 YYDKDF (reference sequence). This CDR3 is 16 amino acids long. V lost 0 bases, J lost 5 bases, and 4 bases stayed unmatched. The CDR3 protein is CATSRDRGQGATEAFF. CDR3 DNA sequence: TGTGCCACCAGCAGAGATCGGGGACAGGGGGCAACTGAAGCTTTCTTT.

The chain joins TRBV6-5 to TRBJ2-7; weak D call: TRBD2 (6 bases). Germline CDR1 reads MNHEY; CDR2 reads SVGAGI. V lost 7 bases to trimming and J lost 0 bases, with 16 bases between them. The length of the CDR3 is 15 residues. CDR3 in amino acids: CASTPPGGSSYEQYF. CDR3 DNA: TGTGCCAGCACCCCGCCTGGGGGGAGCTCCTACGAGCAGTACTTC.

This clone has a handful of counts. The chain's CDR3 is CASSQDLNPAGVPDTQYF. CDR3 coding DNA: TGCGCCAGCAGCCAAGATCTTAACCCAGCGGGAGTCCCAGATACGCAGTATTTT. This chain connects TRBV4-3 to TRBJ2-3, with 8 nucleotides matching TRBD2. Germline values: CDR1 LGHNA, CDR2 YSLEER. CDR3 length: 18 amino acids. Germline trimming cut 0 bases from V and 4 bases from J; bases unmatched to any gene: 12.

The genes are TRBV9 and TRBJ2-3, with 13 bases that match TRBD2. Germline CDR1 is SGDLS and CDR2 is YYNGEE. The length of the CDR3 is 15 residues. Losses at the gene ends were 4 bases for V and 7 bases for J; bases not matched to a gene: 6. CDR3: CASSRTSGRPNTQYF. The CDR3 DNA follows: TGTGCCAGCAGCCGGACTAGCGGGAGACCCAATACGCAGTATTTT.

V and J are TRBV25-1 and TRBJ1-2; D remains ambiguous. CDR3 length: 15 residues. The germline V gene has CDR1 MGHDK and CDR2 SYGVNS. V gave up 0 bases and J gave up 4 bases, with 12 bases separating them. The CDR3 nucleotides are TGTGCCAGCAGTGAATACCAAGGTGAAGGCTATGGCTACACCTTC. Translation: CASSEYQGEGYGYTF.

The chain joins TRBV19 to TRBJ2-6; unclear D gene. Germline loops: CDR1 LNHDA, CDR2 SQIVND (reference sequence). The V gene lost 6 bases and the J gene lost 1 base, with 19 bases spanning the gap. The CDR3 has 18 amino acids. The CDR3 here is CASRKGSFGGSGANVLTF. CDR3 DNA: TGTGCCAGTAGAAAAGGTTCCTTCGGCGGATCTGGGGCCAACGTCCTGACTTTC. Using reference TRBV19 and TRBJ2-6 for the parts outside the CDR3, the full variable domain is DGGITQSPKYLFRKEGQNVTLSCEQNLNHDAMYWYRQDPGQGLRLIYYSQIVNDFQKGDIAEGYSVSREKKESFPLTVTSAQKNPTAFYLCASRKGSFGGSGANVLTFGAGSRLTVL.

This clone was picked up one time. A far more abundant clone sits one base away, making this likely a read error. The sample carries other DNA sequences with the same CDR3. V is TRBV5-1 and J is TRBJ2-7; D is uncertain. Germline CDR1 and CDR2: SGHRS and YFSETQ. The CDR3 is 15 amino acids. V dropped 0 bases and J dropped 4 bases, with 14 bases sitting between them. CDR3 sequence reads: CASSLVAQSSYEQYF. CDR3 bases: TGCGCCAGCAGCTTGGTGGCCCAAAGTTCATACGAGCAGTACTTC.

The chain couples TRBV28 to TRBJ1-2; D perhaps matches TRBD1 (6 bases). This CDR3 has 14 residues. The germline CDR1 and CDR2 sequences are MDHEN and SYDVKM. V lost 6 bases and J lost 8, with 19 bases in between. CDR3 DNA sequence: TGTGCCAGCAGCTCCACCGGGACACCTGCCGGCTACACCTTC. It encodes CASSSTGTPAGYTF.

As concerns this clone: The junction shows a germline mismatch at one end, possibly a read error. The chain is built from TRBV30 and TRBJ2-7; 10 bases are shared with TRBD1. The CDR3 contains 13 residues. Looked up from germline, CDR1 is GTSNPN and CDR2 is SVGIG (reference sequence). The CDR3 region is CAWRDRGLGPTSF. For the CDR3, the DNA is TGTGCCTGGAGGGACAGGGGGTTAGGCCCCACCTCCTTC.

This clone has a single count. The chain employs TRBV5-1 and TRBJ2-3; no definite D call. CDR1 is SGHRS, CDR2 YFSETQ, per germline. The CDR3 covers 12 residues. V gave up 5 bases and J gave up 0 bases, with 4 bases separating them. The CDR3: CASRGSTDTQYF. The CDR3 coding sequence is TGCGCCAGCAGAGGAAGCACAGATACGCAGTATTTT.

V and J are TRBV7-9 and TRBJ2-7, with 8 bases lining up with TRBD1. J lost 3 bases, V lost 0 bases, and 4 bases had no gene match. The CDR3 consists of 15 residues. CDR1 SEHNR and CDR2 FQNEAQ come from the germline V gene (reference sequence). The CDR3 region has the DNA TGTGCCAGCAGCTTAGCAGGACAGGGTTTCTACGAGCAGTACTTC. Translation gives CASSLAGQGFYEQYF.

The V and J genes are TRBV5-4 and TRBJ1-4, with D perhaps TRBD1 (5 bases). The CDR3 runs to 16 residues. Between the trimmed V and J ends, which lost 5 bases and 0 bases, there was a span of 14 bases. CDR1 is SGHNT and CDR2 is YYREEE in the germline V gene (reference sequence). CDR3 coding DNA: TGTGCCAGCAGACACGGGACGGCGGCAACTAATGAAAAACTGTTTTTT. Amino acid sequence: CASRHGTAATNEKLFF.

Of note for this clone: The likely explanation is a read error, given a far larger clone one base away. Other nucleotide sequences in the sample specify the same CDR3. The V gene is TRBV7-9, the J gene TRBJ2-5; D is possibly TRBD2 (5 bases). CDR1 and CDR2 from the germline V gene are SEHNR and FQNEAQ (reference sequence). CDR3 length: 14 residues. CDR3 protein: CASSLGLSQETQYF. DNA for the CDR3: TGTGCTAGCAGCTTAGGACTGAGCCAAGAGACCCAGTACTTC.

The V gene is TRBV11-2, the J gene TRBJ2-7, with D tentatively TRBD1 (6 bases). The V gene's germline CDR1 is SGHAT and CDR2 FQNNGV. This CDR3 is 14 amino acids long. V was shortened by 8 bases and J by 2 bases, with 16 bases between the two germline ends. The CDR3 region has the DNA TGTGCCAGCGCGGCGGGCAGGGGACCCTACGAGCAGTACTTC. Its protein is CASAAGRGPYEQYF.

This clone has more than one count but fewer than ten. This rearrangement joins TRBV5-6 to TRBJ2-3, with TRBD2 as a possible D gene (6 bases). The CDR3 is 15 amino acids. V lost 6 bases and J 1 base, leaving 15 bases between the germline ends. Germline V gene sequence: CDR1 SGHDT, CDR2 YYEEEE. CDR3 residues: CASNLQGGGTDTQYF. CDR3 coding DNA: TGTGCCAGCAACCTCCAGGGAGGTGGCACAGATACGCAGTATTTT.

The chain joins TRBV5-4 to TRBJ2-3; 9 nucleotides align to TRBD2. There are 16 residues in the CDR3. Losses at the gene ends were 0 bases for V and 0 bases for J; bases not matched to a gene: 2. Germline V gives CDR1 SGHNT, CDR2 YYREEE (reference sequence). The CDR3 spells CASSLGLAVSTDTQYF. Here the CDR3 DNA reads TGTGCCAGCAGCTTGGGACTAGCGGTCAGCACAGATACGCAGTATTTT.